Detailed here is one T cell receptor (beta chain). The antigen is undetermined. A roughly 120-subject validation cohort, separate from the roughly 700-subject first cohort, supplied the donors. V lost 0 bases to trimming and J lost 5 bases, with 11 bases between them. CDR1 and CDR2 from the germline V gene are LGHNA and YSLEER. The CDR3 covers 14 residues. This sample is part of a study of cytomegalovirus exposure and HLA in healthy donors. Regarding the study as a whole: Most TCRs appeared rarely, but some public TCRs recurred in many donors. According to reports, the classifier identified cytomegalovirus status with high specificity and sensitivity. Under in vitro conditions, a few CMV-associated chains were confirmed as specific for CMV antigens.

TCRdb's copy holds only in-frame clones and misses some; the assay was immunoSEQ multiplex PCR. The sample gives roughly 260,000 clones, approximately 90% of which show up once; 2.6% is in the top ten. The origin of this receptor is a man between 18 and 29 years old in good health and CMV-seronegative. Material for sequencing was PBMCs. J is TRBJ2-7 and V is TRBV4-3; weak D call: TRBD1 (6 bases). The CDR3 nucleotides are TGCGCCAGCAGCCAAGATCGACAGGCGAACGAGCAGTACTTC. This gives the protein CASSQDRQANEQYF.